A single sample gave rise to the 14 T cell receptor beta chains below, sequenced in a study of human T cells and chemical hapten exposure. The template was total RNA from unfractionated whole blood. TCRdb independently ran MiXCR on the 5' RACE reads; one entry per CDR3 protein. The data contain 80,000 or so distinct CDR3 sequences, approximately 16% of them singletons. The receptors originated from a female donor in good health.

The chain is built from TRBV7-9 and TRBJ1-1; 10 nucleotides agree with TRBD1. Germline V gene lookup returns CDR1 SEHNR and CDR2 FQNEAQ (reference sequence). This CDR3 contains 14 residues. J was trimmed by 5 bases and V by 3 bases; bases with no gene match: 3. The CDR3 spells CASSFTDRGTEAFF. Here the CDR3 DNA reads TGTGCCAGCAGCTTCACGGACAGGGGGACTGAAGCTTTCTTT.

The chain uses TRBV6-5 and TRBJ2-7; D is ambiguous. This CDR3 is 15 amino acids long. Trimming stripped 0 bases from V and 7 bases from J, with 16 bases between. Germline assignment: CDR1 MNHEY and CDR2 SVGAGI. In nucleotides, the CDR3 is TGTGCCAGCAGTTACTCAGCTTACTCGGTGGGGGAGCAGTACTTC. This codes for CASSYSAYSVGEQYF.

The V call is TRBV5-1, the J call TRBJ2-3; 11 bases match TRBD2. The CDR3 consists of 15 residues. The J segment lost 5 bases and the V segment lost 1 base, leaving 3 bases of the junction unmatched. CDR1 and CDR2 from the germline V gene are SGHRS and YFSETQ. The CDR3 DNA follows: TGCGCCAGCAGCTTGCAAGGGACTAGCGGAGATACGCAGTATTTT. Translated, it gives CASSLQGTSGDTQYF.

V and J are TRBV3-1 and TRBJ2-3; D is undetermined. V was clipped by 4 bases and J by 9 bases, with 17 bases between them. CDR1 and CDR2 (germline): LGHDT, YNNKEL (reference sequence). CDR3 length equals 14 residues. The CDR3 protein is CASSPTETLPTQYF. CDR3 in DNA: TGTGCCAGCAGCCCTACTGAGACCCTCCCCACGCAGTATTTT.

This clonotype was observed many times. The chain links TRBV6-2 or TRBV6-3 to TRBJ1-5; D unclear. Trimming took off 7 bases at V and 4 bases at J, with 8 bases between the two ends. CDR1 MNHEY and CDR2 SVGEGT come from the germline V gene. CDR3 size: 12 residues. CDR3 coding DNA: TGTGCCAGCAACCTCCCTAATCAGCCCCAGCATTTT. Residues: CASNLPNQPQHF.

At least ten counts were recorded for this clonotype. CDR3 DNA: TGTGCCAGCAGTACTCCGGGACAGGGGCCAGAGACCCAGTACTTC. This encodes CASSTPGQGPETQYF. The chain combines TRBV28 with TRBJ2-5, with TRBD1 matching 10 bases. CDR1 and CDR2 (germline): MDHEN, SYDVKM. V lost 5 bases to trimming and J lost 4 bases; unmatched junction nucleotides: 7. The CDR3 loop spans 15 amino acids.

J is TRBJ2-3 and V is TRBV5-4; 10 nucleotides match TRBD2. With V trimmed by 0 bases and J by 5 bases, 3 bases remained unmatched. CDR3 size: 15 residues. In germline, CDR1 is SGHNT, CDR2 YYREEE (reference sequence). The CDR3 loop reads CASSLELAGIDTQYF. The CDR3 DNA reads as TGTGCCAGCAGCTTGGAACTAGCGGGGATAGATACGCAGTATTTT.

In DNA form, the CDR3 reads TGTGCCAGCAGCGCAACGGACAGGCGAGATACGCAGTATTTT. Amino acid sequence: CASSATDRRDTQYF. V is TRBV2 and J is TRBJ2-3, with TRBD1 matching over 7 bases. The CDR3 is 14 residues long. CDR1 SNHLY and CDR2 FYNNEI come from the germline V gene. The trim removed 6 bases at V and 5 bases at J, leaving 8 bases unmatched.

The sample holds a few counts of this clonotype. This chain uses TRBV4-1 with TRBJ1-5, with 10 bases identical to TRBD1. V lost 3 bases, J lost 4 bases, and 6 bases stayed unmatched. This CDR3 is 16 amino acids long. Per germline, CDR1 MGHRA and CDR2 YSYEKL. The DNA for the CDR3 is TGCGCCAGCAGCCACCTTGACAGGGGGCGGAATCAGCCCCAGCATTTT. Encoded protein: CASSHLDRGRNQPQHF.

This clonotype was counted a few times. This chain joins TRBV29-1 and TRBJ2-5, with 11 bases identical to TRBD2. Trimming at V came to 4 bases and at J to 4 bases, leaving 8 bases not matched to a gene. The CDR3 loop spans 15 amino acids. From germline, CDR1 is SQVTM and CDR2 ANQGSEA. The CDR3 here is CSVVFLAGGGETQYF. The CDR3 DNA reads as TGCAGCGTTGTCTTCTTAGCGGGAGGGGGAGAGACCCAGTACTTC.

This sequence joins TRBV5-1 and TRBJ2-1; TRBD2 matches 10 bases. Germline assignment: CDR1 SGHRS and CDR2 YFSETQ. The J segment lost 9 bases and the V segment lost 5 bases, leaving 11 bases of the junction unmatched. CDR3 size: 15 residues. The CDR3 protein is CASRKAGGPYIEQFF. CDR3 nucleotide sequence: TGCGCCAGCAGAAAAGCGGGGGGGCCTTATATTGAGCAGTTCTTC. Full variable domain (rest looked up from reference TRBV5-1 and TRBJ2-1): KAGVTQTPRYLIKTRGQQVTLSCSPISGHRSVSWYQQTPGQGLQFLFEYFSETQRNKGNFPGRFSGRQFSNSRSEMNVSTLELGDSALYLCASRKAGGPYIEQFFGPGTRLTVL.

This clonotype was detected only a few times. CDR3 DNA sequence: TGTGCCAGCAGCTGGACAGGGGGAGGAATGAACACTGAAGCTTTCTTT. As protein: CASSWTGGGMNTEAFF. The chain couples TRBV7-2 to TRBJ1-1; 10 bases fit TRBD1. Germline trimming cut 4 bases from V and 0 bases from J; bases unmatched to any gene: 5. Germline V lookup: CDR1 SGHTA, CDR2 FQGNSA. The length of the CDR3 is 16 residues.

This clonotype has ten or more counts. The V call is TRBV20-1, the J call TRBJ2-7, with 7 bases identical to TRBD2. CDR3 length: 14 residues. The germline gives CDR1 DFQATT, CDR2 SNEGSKA (reference sequence). Unmatched junction bases numbered 8, after V lost 5 bases and J lost 1 base. CDR3 nucleotide sequence: TGCAGTGCTCTGGGGAGGGAGGTATCCTACGAGCAGTACTTC. Its protein product is CSALGREVSYEQYF.

The table lists this clonotype with a few counts. The chain uses TRBV20-1 and TRBJ1-1; possibly TRBD1 for D (6 bases). The CDR3 loop spans 14 amino acids. Germline CDR1 DFQATT, CDR2 SNEGSKA (reference sequence). Trimming shortened V by 3 bases and J by 3 bases, and 14 bases separated the two germline ends. CDR3 region: CSASRGSQDTEAFF. CDR3 DNA sequence: TGCAGTGCTAGCAGGGGATCTCAGGACACTGAAGCTTTCTTT.